This T cell receptor beta chain was recovered during a study of T cells in Graves' hyperthyroidism and ophthalmopathy. About the study: Sampling of peripheral blood happened at initial diagnosis, prior to any treatment.

Individuals with ophthalmopathy presented a Clinical Activity Score of at least 3, a NOSPECS grade of at least 4 and a duration under 3 months. Those patients with uncontrolled infection, other autoimmune disease, pregnancy or lactation were excluded. This CDR3 region has 14 residues. V was pared by 4 bases and J by 3 bases, with 13 bases between. Germline V gives CDR1 LNHDA, CDR2 SQIVND (reference sequence). With respect to this clonotype: Its antigen is currently unknown.

Notes on the study in general: Most thyroid clonotypes expanded above 0.001 appeared in blood too.

It was RNA transcripts that yielded the amplified TCR beta CDR3 regions. An initial round of RT-PCR targeting the TCR CDR3 relied on the HTBI primer set. TCRdb itself ran the multiplex PCR reads through MiXCR, one entry per CDR3 protein. Of around 360,000 distinct CDR3 sequences listed, around 15% are singletons. This clonotype originated in a woman aged 55-75 years with Graves' ophthalmopathy. The sample consisted of blood. This chain connects TRBV19 to TRBJ2-7; D gene unclear. The CDR3 region is CASSKQEPFYEQYF. Here the CDR3 DNA reads TGTGCCAGTAGTAAGCAGGAACCCTTCTACGAGCAGTACTTC.